One sample yielded the 10 T cell receptor beta chains listed below, sequenced in a study of early T cells in non-severe SARS-CoV-2 infection. TCRdb re-called the 5' RACE reads with MiXCR, one entry per CDR3 protein. The sample records about 21,000 distinct CDR3 sequences, 5.7% being singletons. Here the sequenced sample was whole blood, taken at baseline. These receptors originate from an adult who was a healthcare worker with PCR-confirmed SARS-CoV-2 infection or an uninfected control (not recorded which).

At least ten counts were recorded for this clonotype. The genes are TRBV15 and TRBJ2-7; D remains unclear. Germline loops: CDR1 LNHNV, CDR2 YYDKDF (reference sequence). With 1 base removed from V and 7 bases from J, the gap between germline ends came to 8 bases. The CDR3 length is 12 residues. The CDR3 DNA reads as TGTGCCACCAGCAGAGCTTTGGGGGAGCAGTACTTC. Translation: CATSRALGEQYF. Based on the CDR3 plus reference TRBV15 and TRBJ2-7, the full variable domain is DAMVIQNPRYQVTQFGKPVTLSCSQTLNHNVMYWYQQKSSQAPKLLFHYYDKDFNNEADTPDNFQSRRPNTSFCFLDIRSPGLGDTAMYLCATSRALGEQYFGPGTRLTVT.

This chain joins TRBV18 and TRBJ2-5; D is unclear. The CDR3 runs to 14 residues. Per the germline V gene, CDR1 is KGHSH and CDR2 is LQKENI. V was clipped by 2 bases and J by 1 base, with 8 bases between them. The CDR3 nucleotides are TGTGCCAGCTCACCAAGAAATTCCCAAGAGACCCAGTACTTC. Its translation: CASSPRNSQETQYF.

This chain joins TRBV7-9 and TRBJ2-7; no clear D. The CDR3 length is 13 residues. The germline V gene encodes CDR1 SEHNR and CDR2 FQNEAQ (reference sequence). V lost 1 base, J lost 2 bases, and 6 bases lay in between. The CDR3 nucleotides read TGTGCCAGCAGCTTAGGTAGGGCCTACGAGCAGTACTTC. Translated: CASSLGRAYEQYF.

The rearrangement links TRBV4-1 to TRBJ1-1; D ambiguous. Deletions cut 3 bases from V and 2 bases from J, with 13 bases between. Germline CDR1 MGHRA, CDR2 YSYEKL. The CDR3 consists of 15 residues. CDR3 nucleotides: TGCGCCAGCAGCCAGTCCGGTGGCAGTAACACTGAAGCTTTCTTT. Its translation: CASSQSGGSNTEAFF.

This clonotype was detected many times. This chain connects TRBV23-1 to TRBJ2-5; D uncertain. TRBV23-1 is noted as an ORF with a role that remains uncertain. Trimming cost V 2 bases and J 5 bases, with 9 bases left between them. The CDR3 has 13 residues. The CDR3 reads CASSQGVGETQYF. The CDR3, as DNA: TGCGCCAGCAGTCAAGGGGTTGGCGAGACCCAGTACTTC.

V and J are TRBV12-3 or TRBV12-4 and TRBJ1-1, with 9 nucleotides matching TRBD1. This CDR3 region has 15 residues. With 6 bases clipped from V and 1 base from J, the junction kept 6 bases outside the gene matches. CDR3 region: CASRATGGWNTEAFF. The CDR3 bases are TGTGCCAGCAGGGCAACAGGGGGCTGGAACACTGAAGCTTTCTTT.

This clonotype has ten or more counts. The chain joins TRBV11-2 to TRBJ2-5; 10 bases match TRBD2. CDR1 is SGHAT, CDR2 FQNNGV, per germline. Trimming cost V 2 bases and J 4 bases; bases outside gene matches: 13. CDR3 length: 18 residues. The CDR3 DNA reads TGTGCCAGCAGCTTATTGGGAGGGACTAGCGATCTTCCAGAGACCCAGTACTTC. This gives the protein CASSLLGGTSDLPETQYF.

The V call is TRBV6-5, the J call TRBJ1-6; 7 bases agree with TRBD1. This CDR3 region has 16 residues. Per the germline V gene, CDR1 is MNHEY and CDR2 is SVGAGI. Trimming cost V 5 bases and J 7 bases; bases outside gene matches: 11. CDR3 region: CASSMRQGLRNSPLHF. CDR3 in DNA: TGTGCCAGCAGTATGCGACAGGGCCTAAGAAATTCACCCCTCCACTTT.

This clonotype was counted a few times. The rearrangement joins TRBV27 to TRBJ2-1; D not certain. Germline CDR1 MNHEY, CDR2 SMNVEV (reference sequence). This CDR3 has 14 amino acids. V was trimmed by 2 bases and J by 1 base, leaving 6 bases between them. The CDR3 loop reads CASSLRQSYNEQFF. The CDR3 DNA follows: TGTGCCAGCAGTTTACGACAATCCTACAATGAGCAGTTCTTC.

This clonotype has a handful of counts. The chain is built from TRBV20-1 and TRBJ2-7, with TRBD1 matching over 7 bases. The CDR3 covers 14 residues. The junction had 7 bases not matched to a gene; V was cut back by 5 bases and J by 0 bases. Germline-derived CDR1 and CDR2 are DFQATT and SNEGSKA (reference sequence). The CDR3 is CSAVISGGSYEQYF. DNA for the CDR3: TGCAGTGCTGTTATATCAGGGGGCTCCTACGAGCAGTACTTC.